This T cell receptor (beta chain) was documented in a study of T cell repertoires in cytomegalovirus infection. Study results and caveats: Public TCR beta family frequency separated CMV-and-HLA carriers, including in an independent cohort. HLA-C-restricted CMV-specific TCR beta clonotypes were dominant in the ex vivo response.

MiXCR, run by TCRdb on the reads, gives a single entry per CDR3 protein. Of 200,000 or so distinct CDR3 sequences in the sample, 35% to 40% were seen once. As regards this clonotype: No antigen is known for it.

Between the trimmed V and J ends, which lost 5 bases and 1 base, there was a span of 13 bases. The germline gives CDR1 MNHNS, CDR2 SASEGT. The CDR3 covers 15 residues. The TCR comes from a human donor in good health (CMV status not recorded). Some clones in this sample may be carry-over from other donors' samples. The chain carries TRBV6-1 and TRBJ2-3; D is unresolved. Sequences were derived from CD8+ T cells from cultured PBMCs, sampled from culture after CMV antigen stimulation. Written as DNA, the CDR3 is TGTGCCAGCAGTATCGGAGCTAGACGCACAGATACGCAGTATTTT. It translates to CASSIGARRTDTQYF.